Presented here are 27 T cell receptor beta chains from one specimen sequenced in a study of regulatory T cells in long-lasting Graves disease. The time point here: persistent/refractory GD, antithyroid drugs over 5 years with positive TRAb. Extracted PBMC RNA gave rise to the TCR library. Building of the TCR beta libraries involved iRepertoire HTBI primers and Arm-PCR of CDR3 regions. Using its own MiXCR run on the multiplex PCR reads, TCRdb lists one record per CDR3 protein. This table has about 310,000 distinct CDR3 sequences, under 25% appearing once. This specimen was peripheral blood mononuclear cells (PBMCs), taken when the disease was refractory, from a patient treated with antithyroid drugs. These receptors were taken from a female donor with Graves disease.

The V gene is TRBV4-1, the J gene TRBJ1-5, with 8 bases matching TRBD1. Trimming removed 4 bases from V and 7 bases from J; junction bases left unmatched: 6. Germline CDR1 is MGHRA and CDR2 is YSYEKL. The CDR3 spans 14 residues. CDR3 amino acids: CASSPTGGRQPQHF. DNA for the CDR3: TGCGCCAGCAGCCCCACAGGGGGTCGGCAGCCCCAGCATTTT.

This clonotype was seen more than once but under ten times. V and J are TRBV3-1 and TRBJ2-7; no clear D. V was shortened by 7 bases and J by 6 bases, with 16 bases between the two germline ends. CDR3 size: 13 residues. Per germline, CDR1 LGHDT and CDR2 YNNKEL (reference sequence). CDR3 residues: CASTNQQVGEQYF. The CDR3 coding sequence is TGTGCCAGCACAAACCAGCAAGTGGGCGAGCAGTACTTC.

V usage is TRBV6-2 or TRBV6-3 and J usage is TRBJ2-1, with 10 bases that match TRBD1. J lost 4 bases, V lost 0 bases, and 12 bases had no gene match. Germline-derived CDR1 and CDR2 are MNHEY and SVGEGT. The length of the CDR3 is 19 residues. The CDR3 protein is CASSYSRDRGLYPYNEQFF. The CDR3 DNA follows: TGTGCCAGCAGTTACTCCCGAGACAGGGGGCTTTACCCGTACAATGAGCAGTTCTTC.

The rearrangement uses TRBV7-2 and TRBJ2-1; TRBD2 agrees at 13 bases. Germline V gene data show CDR1 as SGHTA and CDR2 as FQGNSA. The CDR3 consists of 15 residues. Unmatched junction bases numbered 2, after V lost 5 bases and J lost 4 bases. DNA of the CDR3: TGTGCCAGCAGCAGGGGACTAGCGGGGTACAATGAGCAGTTCTTC. Its translation: CASSRGLAGYNEQFF. The full variable domain, completed using reference TRBV7-2 and TRBJ2-1, is GAGVSQSPSNKVTEKGKDVELRCDPISGHTALYWYRQSLGQGLEFLIYFQGNSAPDKSGLPSDRFSAERTGGSVSTLTIQRTQQEDSAVYLCASSRGLAGYNEQFFGPGTRLTVL.

V and J are TRBV5-1 and TRBJ2-6; unclear D gene. The V end lost 2 bases, the J end lost 0 bases, and 6 bases lay between the germline ends. The CDR3 covers 15 residues. From germline, CDR1 is SGHRS and CDR2 YFSETQ. CDR3 in DNA: TGCGCCAGCAGCTTAGACGGCTCTGGGGCCAACGTCCTGACTTTC. This encodes CASSLDGSGANVLTF.

In its sample, this clonotype was seen a few times. This chain connects TRBV6-9 to TRBJ1-1; D may be TRBD1 (5 bases). The CDR3 has 13 amino acids. From germline, CDR1 is MNHGY and CDR2 SVAAGI. Deletions cut 3 bases from V and 6 bases from J, with 11 bases between. Here the CDR3 reads CASSYRVGSEAFF. DNA for the CDR3: TGTGCCAGCAGTTACAGGGTCGGGTCTGAAGCTTTCTTT.

Notes on this clonotype: It may be a read error: a sequence one base away is much more abundant. This chain uses TRBV10-3 with TRBJ1-2; possibly TRBD1 for D (5 bases). The V gene's germline CDR1 is ENHRY and CDR2 SYGVKD. The CDR3 runs to 13 residues. The ends were cut back, 8 bases at V and 3 bases at J, with 13 bases in the middle. The CDR3 sequence is CAIQGTAHYGYTF. As DNA, the CDR3 is TGTGCCATCCAGGGTACAGCTCACTATGGCTACACCTTC.

The rearrangement uses TRBV9 and TRBJ2-7; possible D gene TRBD2, 5 bases. Germline CDR1 reads SGDLS; CDR2 reads YYNGEE. CDR3 length: 14 residues. Trimming took off 0 bases at V and 0 bases at J, with 7 bases between the two ends. The CDR3 loop is CASSVGGNSYEQYF. CDR3 in DNA: TGTGCCAGCAGCGTAGGAGGGAACTCCTACGAGCAGTACTTC.

This clonotype has a count of ten or more. V usage is TRBV7-8 and J usage is TRBJ2-5; D is ambiguous. The germline V gene encodes CDR1 SGHVS and CDR2 FQNEAQ. This CDR3 comprises 12 residues. V was pared by 2 bases and J by 4 bases, with 5 bases between. The DNA of the CDR3 is TGTGCCAGCAGCTTACGAGGAGAGACCCAGTACTTC. This encodes CASSLRGETQYF.

This clonotype was seen ten or more times. The rearrangement links TRBV20-1 to TRBJ1-4, with D possibly being TRBD1 (6 bases). V was cut by 3 bases and J by 5 bases, with 13 bases left in between. This CDR3 region has 14 residues. CDR1 and CDR2 (germline): DFQATT, SNEGSKA (reference sequence). CDR3 nucleotide sequence: TGCAGTGCTAGCGTCGGTCAGGGGAATGAAAAACTGTTTTTT. Residues: CSASVGQGNEKLFF.

A remark on this clonotype: Just one base apart from a much larger clone, this may be a read error. This chain uses TRBV7-9 with TRBJ2-7; the D gene is possibly TRBD2 (6 bases). With 5 bases removed from V and 6 bases from J, the gap between germline ends came to 14 bases. The germline CDR1 and CDR2 sequences are SEHNR and FQNEAQ (reference sequence). The CDR3 is 13 amino acids. CDR3 sequence reads: CASSPVGGVEQYF. For the CDR3, the DNA is TGTGCCAGCAGCCCCGTAGGAGGGGTCGAGCAGTACTTC. The full variable domain, completed using reference TRBV7-9 and TRBJ2-7, is DTGVSQNPRHKITKRGQNVTFRCDPISEHNRLYWYRQTLGQGPEFLTYFQNEAQLEKSRLLSDRFSAERPKGSFSTLEIQRTEQGDSAMYLCASSPVGGVEQYFGPGTRLTVT.

This clonotype was detected many times. J is TRBJ2-7 and V is TRBV27, with D perhaps assigned TRBD1 or TRBD2 (5 bases each). With 8 bases removed from V and 2 bases from J, the gap between germline ends came to 10 bases. The CDR3 is 12 residues long. In germline, CDR1 is MNHEY, CDR2 SMNVEV (reference sequence). CDR3 sequence: CASGDGPYEQYF. The CDR3 DNA follows: TGTGCCAGCGGGGACGGACCCTACGAGCAGTACTTC.

There are many counts of this clonotype. This chain joins TRBV7-9 and TRBJ2-5, with 10 bases lining up with TRBD2. The CDR3 totals 16 residues. Germline assignment: CDR1 SEHNR and CDR2 FQNEAQ (reference sequence). V gave up 3 bases and J gave up 1 base; unmatched junction bases: 5. The CDR3 region has the DNA TGTGCCAGCAGCTTGAGAGCGGGAGGGCTCCAAGAGACCCAGTACTTC. It translates to CASSLRAGGLQETQYF. The variable domain in full, completed from reference TRBV7-9 and TRBJ2-5, reads DTGVSQNPRHKITKRGQNVTFRCDPISEHNRLYWYRQTLGQGPEFLTYFQNEAQLEKSRLLSDRFSAERPKGSFSTLEIQRTEQGDSAMYLCASSLRAGGLQETQYFGPGTRLLVL.

In this sample, this clonotype turned up many times. The chain couples TRBV28 to TRBJ2-7, with D maybe TRBD2 (5 bases). V gave up 5 bases and J gave up 7 bases, with 18 bases separating them. The germline V gene encodes CDR1 MDHEN and CDR2 SYDVKM. The CDR3 consists of 14 residues. In DNA, the CDR3 is TGTGCCAGCAGTCCGCCGGGCCCCCCGGGGGAGCAGTACTTC. It specifies CASSPPGPPGEQYF. Variable domain in full (rest from reference TRBV28 and TRBJ2-7): DVKVTQSSRYLVKRTGEKVFLECVQDMDHENMFWYRQDPGLGLRLIYFSYDVKMKEKGDIPEGYSVSREKKERFSLILESASTNQTSMYLCASSPPGPPGEQYFGPGTRLTVT.

This clonotype was found many times. The chain combines TRBV12-3 or TRBV12-4 with TRBJ1-5; unclear D gene. The CDR3 sequence is 13 residues long. V lost 5 bases, J lost 4 bases, and 9 bases lay in between. The CDR3 spells CASSPGKNQPQHF. Here the CDR3 DNA reads TGTGCCAGCAGTCCCGGGAAAAATCAGCCCCAGCATTTT.

This clonotype was picked up a small number of times. The chain joins TRBV20-1 to TRBJ2-7; D may match TRBD1 or TRBD2 (6 bases each). With 4 bases removed from V and 5 bases from J, the gap between germline ends came to 15 bases. The V gene's germline CDR1 is DFQATT and CDR2 SNEGSKA (reference sequence). The CDR3 loop spans 13 amino acids. Here the CDR3 DNA reads TGCAGTGCTACGCGGAGGGGGACTCACGAGCAGTACTTC. As protein: CSATRRGTHEQYF.

In regard to this clonotype: A single base separates this from a much larger clone, so it may be a read error. The J gene is TRBJ2-7, the V gene TRBV12-3 or TRBV12-4; TRBD2 matches 10 bases. V lost 3 bases to trimming and J lost 6 bases; unmatched junction nucleotides: 5. The CDR3 spans 14 residues. CDR3 in DNA: TGTGCCAGCAGTTTCCGACTAGCGGGCTGCGAGCAGTACTTC. Its translation is CASSFRLAGCEQYF.

This clonotype showed up many times. The chain has TRBV7-2 and TRBJ2-7, with D maybe TRBD2 (5 bases). This CDR3 is 14 amino acids long. Germline assignment: CDR1 SGHTA and CDR2 FQGNSA. The V end lost 1 base, the J end lost 4 bases, and 11 bases lay between the germline ends. The CDR3 region has the DNA TGTGCCAGCAGCTTAGGGACGGGAAATTACGAGCAGTACTTC. This encodes CASSLGTGNYEQYF.

There are many counts of this clonotype. The chain combines TRBV6-1 with TRBJ1-1; no firm D call. Germline assignment: CDR1 MNHNS and CDR2 SASEGT. V lost 6 bases and J lost 4, with 18 bases in between. This CDR3 region has 15 residues. The DNA for the CDR3 is TGTGCCAGCAGGCCTCACCGGGATCTGCGCACTGAAGCTTTCTTT. This codes for CASRPHRDLRTEAFF.

A few counts support this clonotype. The V call is TRBV6-1, the J call TRBJ1-1; tentative D call: TRBD1 (5 bases). CDR3 length: 14 residues. CDR1 and CDR2 (germline): MNHNS, SASEGT. Trimming stripped 8 bases from V and 0 bases from J, with 13 bases between. CDR3 sequence (DNA): TGTGCCAGCGACCTGGGACGGCTGAACACTGAAGCTTTCTTT. Translated, it gives CASDLGRLNTEAFF.

This clonotype has at least ten counts. The chain uses TRBV6-5 and TRBJ2-7; TRBD2 might be the D (5 bases). The V end was cut by 0 bases, the J end by 1 base, with 7 bases between. The CDR3 is 14 amino acids. Germline CDR1 reads MNHEY; CDR2 reads SVGAGI. The CDR3 is CASSYSGVSYEQYF. For the CDR3, the DNA is TGTGCCAGCAGTTACTCGGGAGTATCCTACGAGCAGTACTTC.

This clonotype was recorded many times. The V gene is TRBV20-1, the J gene TRBJ2-7; weak D call: TRBD1 (6 bases). The V and J ends lost 3 bases and 4 bases respectively, with 10 bases between them. The CDR3 is made up of 12 amino acids. Germline V gene lookup returns CDR1 DFQATT and CDR2 SNEGSKA (reference sequence). The CDR3 is CSASRGDYEQYF. CDR3 sequence (DNA): TGCAGTGCTAGCAGGGGAGATTACGAGCAGTACTTC.

J is TRBJ1-5 and V is TRBV20-1, with 8 nucleotides matching TRBD1. CDR1 and CDR2 (germline): DFQATT, SNEGSKA (reference sequence). Trimming cost V 3 bases and J 6 bases; bases outside gene matches: 4. This CDR3 spans 13 amino acids. The CDR3 DNA reads as TGCAGTGCTAGTGGACAGGGCGGTCAGCCCCAGCATTTT. Translation: CSASGQGGQPQHF.

The chain combines TRBV29-1 with TRBJ1-1; 7 bases fit TRBD1. CDR3 length: 13 amino acids. J gave up 0 bases and V 4 bases, and 2 bases lay outside the gene matches. CDR1 SQVTM and CDR2 ANQGSEA come from the germline V gene. The CDR3, as DNA: TGCAGCGTTGTCGGGACAGTGAACACTGAAGCTTTCTTT. Its translation is CSVVGTVNTEAFF.

The genes are TRBV7-2 and TRBJ2-7; TRBD2 matches 7 bases. The ends lost 0 bases at V and 2 bases at J; junction bases unmatched: 4. CDR3 length: 15 residues. Germline V CDR1 and CDR2: SGHTA, FQGNSA. Here the CDR3 reads CASSLAHGLAYEQYF. The CDR3 DNA follows: TGTGCCAGCAGCTTAGCCCACGGACTAGCCTACGAGCAGTACTTC.

The V call is TRBV6-2 or TRBV6-3, the J call TRBJ2-1; TRBD2 matches 12 bases. V shed 6 bases, J shed 5 bases, and the junction held 8 bases outside the gene matches. Germline CDR1 and CDR2: MNHEY and SVGEGT. The CDR3 is made up of 16 amino acids. The CDR3 loop reads CASRPTWTSGNNEQFF. Here the CDR3 DNA reads TGTGCCAGCAGACCAACCTGGACTAGCGGGAACAATGAGCAGTTCTTC.

This clonotype was observed many times. The rearrangement joins TRBV15 to TRBJ1-2; 8 bases fit TRBD1. V trimming: 0 bases; J trimming: 4 bases; junction bases outside the gene matches: 4. There are 15 residues in the CDR3. Germline V gene lookup returns CDR1 LNHNV and CDR2 YYDKDF (reference sequence). DNA of the CDR3: TGTGCCACCAGCAGAGAATCGGGACAGGTCTATGGCTACACCTTC. This encodes CATSRESGQVYGYTF.